This T cell receptor beta chain was sequenced during a study of vaccination effects on CD4 cells after COVID-19. Notes on the study in general: Clones that were induced by infection or by vaccine showed marked contraction late after vaccination.

This table comes from immunoSEQ multiplex PCR, and its TCRdb copy is limited to in-frame clones, with some not included. The table has under 40,000 clones, 82% seen once; the top ten hold about 2.7%. The CDR3 extends over 15 amino acids. Germline V gene sequence: CDR1 MGHRA, CDR2 YSYEKL. After removal of 5 bases from V and 7 bases from J, the junction contained 9 bases not matched to a gene. After roughly 10 days in culture, the CD4+ T cells were isolated. To note about this clone: Its target is not known.

Sequenced material: CD4+ T cells from PBMCs cultured without peptide, taken before COVID-19 vaccination. The V and J genes are TRBV4-1 and TRBJ2-4, with TRBD1 identical over 9 bases. This sequence originates from a human donor who received a COVID-19 vaccine. The CDR3 DNA reads as TGCGCCAGCAGCGAGCCGGGACAGGGTAGGAACATTCAGTACTTC. Its protein is CASSEPGQGRNIQYF.